Listed below are T cell receptor beta chains from one sample, sequenced in a study of T cells after yellow fever vaccination. In TCRdb, the 5' RACE reads were re-called with MiXCR into one record per CDR3 protein. The sample has fewer than 450,000 distinct CDR3 sequences, around a tenth seen once. The sample consisted of PBMCs, taken on the day of the first yellow fever vaccination. The receptors originated from a man in his late teens or twenties who received the YFV17D yellow fever vaccine. CDR3s include the opening cysteine and the closing phenylalanine or tryptophan. The D gene is left open where the match is weak. Clone size, where shown, is once, few, many, or a class for clones that have expanded.

len: 14
d_gene: NA
j_gene: TRBJ2-5
v_gene: TRBV7-3
abundance: few
CDR3nt: TGTGCCAGCAGCTTAAATGGCGGAAAAGAGACCCAGTACTTC
CDR3aa: CASSLNGGKETQYF

len: 14
d_gene: NA
j_gene: TRBJ1-5
v_gene: TRBV7-2
abundance: few
CDR3nt: TGTGCCAGCAGCTTAGCGGAGGCGCGTCAGCCCCAGCATTTT
CDR3aa: CASSLAEARQPQHF

len: 19
d_gene: NA
j_gene: TRBJ1-3
v_gene: TRBV13
abundance: NA
CDR3nt: TGTGCCAGCAGCTTTCGGATCTCCGCAGATGCCCTCGTAGGAAACACCATATATTTT
CDR3aa: CASSFRISADALVGNTIYF

len: 14
d_gene: NA
j_gene: TRBJ2-1
v_gene: TRBV7-2
abundance: few
CDR3nt: TGTGCCAGCAGCAGAAGCAGATGGAACAATGAGCAGTTCTTC
CDR3aa: CASSRSRWNNEQFF

len: 15
d_gene: TRBD2
j_gene: TRBJ2-5
v_gene: TRBV7-2
abundance: many
CDR3nt: TGTGCCAGCAGCTTAGCTCCTAGCGGGGGTGAGACCCAGTACTTC
CDR3aa: CASSLAPSGGETQYF

len: 14
d_gene: NA
j_gene: TRBJ2-5
v_gene: TRBV20-1
abundance: few
CDR3nt: TGCAGTGCTAGAGATGGAGCGGCTCAAGAGACCCAGTACTTC
CDR3aa: CSARDGAAQETQYF

len: 13
d_gene: NA
j_gene: TRBJ2-5
v_gene: TRBV7-9
abundance: few
CDR3nt: TGTGCCAGCAGCTTAAGCGCAGGAGAGACCCAGTACTTC
CDR3aa: CASSLSAGETQYF

len: 14
d_gene: NA
j_gene: TRBJ2-4
v_gene: TRBV6-1
abundance: NA
CDR3nt: TGTGCCACCAATCCAACTAGCACCGAAAACATTCAGTACTTC
CDR3aa: CATNPTSTENIQYF

len: 15
d_gene: TRBD2
j_gene: TRBJ2-5
v_gene: TRBV6-2/TRBV6-3
abundance: NA
CDR3nt: TGTGCCAGCAGGACCCAGGCGGGGGGGGAAGAGACCCAGTACTTC
CDR3aa: CASRTQAGGEETQYF

len: 14
d_gene: NA
j_gene: TRBJ1-4
v_gene: TRBV9
abundance: NA
CDR3nt: TGTGCCAGCAGCGAGGACGGAGGAAATGAAAAACTGTTTTTT
CDR3aa: CASSEDGGNEKLFF

len: 15
d_gene: NA
j_gene: TRBJ2-5
v_gene: TRBV5-1
abundance: few
CDR3nt: TGCGCCAGCAGCACGGACCCGCGGGGTCAAGAGACCCAGTACTTC
CDR3aa: CASSTDPRGQETQYF

len: 16
d_gene: NA
j_gene: TRBJ2-6
v_gene: TRBV21-1
abundance: few
CDR3nt: TGTGCCAGCAGCTCCGAACGGGGGGCTGGGGCCAACGTCCTGACTTTC
CDR3aa: CASSSERGAGANVLTF

len: 13
d_gene: NA
j_gene: TRBJ1-5
v_gene: TRBV2
abundance: few
CDR3nt: TGTGCCAGCACTCCTGGTTTGAATCAGCCCCAGCATTTT
CDR3aa: CASTPGLNQPQHF

len: 15
d_gene: NA
j_gene: TRBJ2-7
v_gene: TRBV7-2
abundance: few
CDR3nt: TGTGCCAGCAGCCCCCAGGGCGGGGGCTACTACGAGCAGTACTTC
CDR3aa: CASSPQGGGYYEQYF

len: 15
d_gene: NA
j_gene: TRBJ2-1
v_gene: TRBV7-2
abundance: many
CDR3nt: TGTGCCAGCAGCTTAGTCGGGGGGCCGGGGAATGAGCAGTTCTTC
CDR3aa: CASSLVGGPGNEQFF

len: 16
d_gene: TRBD1
j_gene: TRBJ2-3
v_gene: TRBV24-1
abundance: few
CDR3nt: TGTGCCACCAGTGATTTGACAGGGGGCCCGACAGATACGCAGTATTTT
CDR3aa: CATSDLTGGPTDTQYF

len: 19
d_gene: NA
j_gene: TRBJ2-1
v_gene: TRBV21-1
abundance: NA
CDR3nt: TGTGCCAGCAGCGCACCGGGACAGGGGGCGAAATATTCCTACAATGAGCAGTTCTTC
CDR3aa: CASSAPGQGAKYSYNEQFF

len: 12
d_gene: TRBD2
j_gene: TRBJ2-3
v_gene: TRBV12-3/TRBV12-4
abundance: NA
CDR3nt: TGTGCCAGCACCCCCGGCGGGGGGTTCGAGTATTTT
CDR3aa: CASTPGGGFEYF

len: 14
d_gene: NA
j_gene: TRBJ2-1
v_gene: TRBV6-2/TRBV6-3
abundance: NA
CDR3nt: TGTGCCAGCACCCTACCCCCTTTAATCAATGAGCAGTTCTTC
CDR3aa: CASTLPPLINEQFF

len: 12
d_gene: NA
j_gene: TRBJ1-2
v_gene: TRBV6-2/TRBV6-3
abundance: NA
CDR3nt: TGTGCCACCTCAGGACAGACCTATGGCTACACCTTC
CDR3aa: CATSGQTYGYTF

len: 17
d_gene: TRBD1
j_gene: TRBJ1-1
v_gene: TRBV20-1
abundance: NA
CDR3nt: TGCAGTGCTAGAGCTCCTCCGGGACAGGGGGCGACCACTGAAGCTTTCTTT
CDR3aa: CSARAPPGQGATTEAFF

len: 15
d_gene: TRBD1
j_gene: TRBJ1-2
v_gene: TRBV7-2
abundance: NA
CDR3nt: TGTGCCAGCAGCTTAGAGGCCAGGACAGGGGTTGGCTACACCTTC
CDR3aa: CASSLEARTGVGYTF

len: 15
d_gene: NA
j_gene: TRBJ1-2
v_gene: TRBV5-1
abundance: NA
CDR3nt: TGCGCCAGCAGCTTGGCCGAGGCAGTTAACTATGGCTACACCTTC
CDR3aa: CASSLAEAVNYGYTF

len: 11
d_gene: NA
j_gene: TRBJ2-1
v_gene: TRBV6-5
abundance: many
CDR3nt: TGTGCCAGCAGTTTTGGCAATGAGCAGTTCTTC
CDR3aa: CASSFGNEQFF

len: 13
d_gene: NA
j_gene: TRBJ2-1
v_gene: TRBV12-3/TRBV12-4
abundance: few
CDR3nt: TGTGCCAGCAGTCCTAAAGGGGTCAATGAGCAGTTCTTC
CDR3aa: CASSPKGVNEQFF

len: 13
d_gene: NA
j_gene: TRBJ1-1
v_gene: TRBV20-1
abundance: few
CDR3nt: TGCAGTGCCAGAACTTCACAGGGTTCTGAAGCTTTCTTT
CDR3aa: CSARTSQGSEAFF

len: 15
d_gene: NA
j_gene: TRBJ2-1
v_gene: TRBV12-3/TRBV12-4
abundance: many
CDR3nt: TGTGCCAGCAGTTTCGGGGCAGAACTCTACAATGAGCAGTTCTTC
CDR3aa: CASSFGAELYNEQFF

len: 22
d_gene: NA
j_gene: TRBJ2-5
v_gene: TRBV25-1
abundance: NA
CDR3nt: TGTGCCAGCAGTGAATGGGGGTTCCGGGGGGCCTTCAGACCCTGGTACCAAGAGACCCAGTACTTC
CDR3aa: CASSEWGFRGAFRPWYQETQYF

len: 15
d_gene: NA
j_gene: TRBJ1-5
v_gene: TRBV18
abundance: few
CDR3nt: TGTGCCAGCTCACCGCAGGTGGGAGGCAATCAGCCCCAGCATTTT
CDR3aa: CASSPQVGGNQPQHF

len: 15
d_gene: NA
j_gene: TRBJ2-2
v_gene: TRBV5-5
abundance: few
CDR3nt: TGTGCCAGCACCGCCGGACATCTCAACACCGGGGAGCTGTTTTTT
CDR3aa: CASTAGHLNTGELFF

len: 13
d_gene: NA
j_gene: TRBJ1-5
v_gene: TRBV3-1
abundance: many
CDR3nt: TGTGCCAGCAGCCAATTTAGAGATCAGCCCCAGCATTTT
CDR3aa: CASSQFRDQPQHF

len: 14
d_gene: NA
j_gene: TRBJ1-2
v_gene: TRBV7-8
abundance: NA
CDR3nt: TGTGCCAGCAGCTTAGATGGTACCGGCTATGGCTACACCTTC
CDR3aa: CASSLDGTGYGYTF

len: 12
d_gene: NA
j_gene: TRBJ1-2
v_gene: TRBV3-1
abundance: NA
CDR3nt: TGTGCCAGCAGCGGAGGACGGGATTACTACACCTTC
CDR3aa: CASSGGRDYYTF

len: 17
d_gene: NA
j_gene: TRBJ2-1
v_gene: TRBV7-8
abundance: many
CDR3nt: TGTGCCAGCAGCTTGGCTGAGAGTTCGGGGGCGGAGAATGAGCAGTTCTTC
CDR3aa: CASSLAESSGAENEQFF

len: 12
d_gene: NA
j_gene: TRBJ2-1
v_gene: TRBV5-6
abundance: many
CDR3nt: TGTGCCAGCAGCTTGGGGTACGATGAGCAGTTCTTC
CDR3aa: CASSLGYDEQFF

len: 12
d_gene: NA
j_gene: TRBJ2-3
v_gene: TRBV7-2
abundance: few
CDR3nt: TGTGCCAGCAGCTTATGGGGCAAGACGCAGTATTTT
CDR3aa: CASSLWGKTQYF

len: 15
d_gene: NA
j_gene: TRBJ1-5
v_gene: TRBV7-2
abundance: NA
CDR3nt: TGTGCCAGCAGCTGGTACGACAGAGGCAATCAGCCCCAGCATTTT
CDR3aa: CASSWYDRGNQPQHF

len: 13
d_gene: NA
j_gene: TRBJ2-5
v_gene: TRBV5-1
abundance: NA
CDR3nt: TGCGCCAGCTCCGCTGTGATCCAAGAGACCCAGTACTTC
CDR3aa: CASSAVIQETQYF

len: 13
d_gene: NA
j_gene: TRBJ1-4
v_gene: TRBV5-5
abundance: NA
CDR3nt: TGTGCCAGCAGCTTACGGCGGGATGAAAAACTGTTTTTT
CDR3aa: CASSLRRDEKLFF

len: 17
d_gene: TRBD2
j_gene: TRBJ2-2
v_gene: TRBV7-9
abundance: few
CDR3nt: TGTGCCAGCAGCTTATCCCCGACTAGCGGGGTACCCGGGGAGCTGTTTTTT
CDR3aa: CASSLSPTSGVPGELFF

len: 15
d_gene: NA
j_gene: TRBJ2-7
v_gene: TRBV7-9
abundance: few
CDR3nt: TGTGCCAGCAGCTTAGCTAGGGGGAGAACCTACGAGCAGTACTTC
CDR3aa: CASSLARGRTYEQYF

len: 11
d_gene: NA
j_gene: TRBJ2-7
v_gene: TRBV12-3/TRBV12-4
abundance: NA
CDR3nt: TGTGCCAGCGGGTCTAGGTACGAGCAGTACTTC
CDR3aa: CASGSRYEQYF

len: 13
d_gene: NA
j_gene: TRBJ1-5
v_gene: TRBV24-1
abundance: many
CDR3nt: TGTGCCACCAGTGCACAGTCCAATCAGCCCCAGCATTTT
CDR3aa: CATSAQSNQPQHF

len: 11
d_gene: TRBD2
j_gene: TRBJ2-7
v_gene: TRBV10-3
abundance: NA
CDR3nt: TGTGCCATCAGGGGGGGGATCGAGCAGTACTTC
CDR3aa: CAIRGGIEQYF

len: 12
d_gene: TRBD1
j_gene: TRBJ1-1
v_gene: TRBV6-2/TRBV6-3
abundance: NA
CDR3nt: TGTGCCAGCGGGGACAGGGAGACTGAAGCTTTCTTT
CDR3aa: CASGDRETEAFF

len: 11
d_gene: NA
j_gene: TRBJ2-7
v_gene: TRBV18
abundance: few
CDR3nt: TGTGCCAGCTCGACGAGTGACGAGCAGTACTTC
CDR3aa: CASSTSDEQYF

len: 13
d_gene: NA
j_gene: TRBJ2-7
v_gene: TRBV30
abundance: few
CDR3nt: TGTGCCTGGAGTGTCGGAGACAGCTACGAGCAGTACTTC
CDR3aa: CAWSVGDSYEQYF

len: 13
d_gene: NA
j_gene: TRBJ1-1
v_gene: TRBV12-3/TRBV12-4
abundance: few
CDR3nt: TGTGCCAGCAGTCAGGACGGGAACACTGAAGCTTTCTTT
CDR3aa: CASSQDGNTEAFF

len: 14
d_gene: NA
j_gene: TRBJ2-2
v_gene: TRBV14
abundance: few
CDR3nt: TGTGCCAGCAGCCAAGAGGCCTACCCTGGGGAGCTGTTTTTT
CDR3aa: CASSQEAYPGELFF

len: 15
d_gene: NA
j_gene: TRBJ2-3
v_gene: TRBV20-1
abundance: few
CDR3nt: TGCAGTGCTAGTATGGGGGGCGCGGGTCCAGATACGCAGTATTTT
CDR3aa: CSASMGGAGPDTQYF

len: 14
d_gene: NA
j_gene: TRBJ1-2
v_gene: TRBV18
abundance: few
CDR3nt: TGTGCCAGCTCACAAAGGACAACTAACTATGGCTACACCTTC
CDR3aa: CASSQRTTNYGYTF

len: 13
d_gene: NA
j_gene: TRBJ1-1
v_gene: TRBV18
abundance: NA
CDR3nt: TGTGCCAGCTCAACTGACAGGTCCACTGAAGCTTTCTTT
CDR3aa: CASSTDRSTEAFF

len: 14
d_gene: TRBD1
j_gene: TRBJ1-1
v_gene: TRBV20-1
abundance: NA
CDR3nt: TGCAGTGCCCCCCGGGGACAGGGGATTACTGAAGCTTTCTTT
CDR3aa: CSAPRGQGITEAFF

len: 15
d_gene: NA
j_gene: TRBJ1-5
v_gene: TRBV5-5
abundance: many
CDR3nt: TGTGCCAGCAGCCGCGAATTGGCTCTAGGGCAGCCCCAGCATTTT
CDR3aa: CASSRELALGQPQHF

len: 15
d_gene: TRBD1
j_gene: TRBJ2-2
v_gene: TRBV12-3/TRBV12-4
abundance: few
CDR3nt: TGTGCCAGCAGTTTAGGTTACAGGGGAGCCGGGGAGCTGTTTTTT
CDR3aa: CASSLGYRGAGELFF

len: 13
d_gene: TRBD1
j_gene: TRBJ1-2
v_gene: TRBV14
abundance: medium-sized
CDR3nt: TGTGCCAGCAGCGGGACAGGGAACTATGGCTACACCTTC
CDR3aa: CASSGTGNYGYTF

len: 14
d_gene: NA
j_gene: TRBJ1-2
v_gene: TRBV12-3/TRBV12-4
abundance: NA
CDR3nt: TGTGCCACCCTGACTCGGGCGGCGGGGTATGGCTACACCTTC
CDR3aa: CATLTRAAGYGYTF

len: 13
d_gene: NA
j_gene: TRBJ1-4
v_gene: TRBV28
abundance: few
CDR3nt: TGTGCCAGCTCCAATACAGGGAATGAAAAACTGTTTTTT
CDR3aa: CASSNTGNEKLFF

len: 17
d_gene: NA
j_gene: TRBJ1-5
v_gene: TRBV19
abundance: many
CDR3nt: TGTGCCAGTACCCCCCATATAGGGACGGTATGCAATCAGCCCCAGCATTTT
CDR3aa: CASTPHIGTVCNQPQHF

len: 13
d_gene: NA
j_gene: TRBJ1-5
v_gene: TRBV4-2
abundance: few
CDR3nt: TGTGCCAGCAGCCAAGATTTCAGTCAGCCCCAGCATTTT
CDR3aa: CASSQDFSQPQHF